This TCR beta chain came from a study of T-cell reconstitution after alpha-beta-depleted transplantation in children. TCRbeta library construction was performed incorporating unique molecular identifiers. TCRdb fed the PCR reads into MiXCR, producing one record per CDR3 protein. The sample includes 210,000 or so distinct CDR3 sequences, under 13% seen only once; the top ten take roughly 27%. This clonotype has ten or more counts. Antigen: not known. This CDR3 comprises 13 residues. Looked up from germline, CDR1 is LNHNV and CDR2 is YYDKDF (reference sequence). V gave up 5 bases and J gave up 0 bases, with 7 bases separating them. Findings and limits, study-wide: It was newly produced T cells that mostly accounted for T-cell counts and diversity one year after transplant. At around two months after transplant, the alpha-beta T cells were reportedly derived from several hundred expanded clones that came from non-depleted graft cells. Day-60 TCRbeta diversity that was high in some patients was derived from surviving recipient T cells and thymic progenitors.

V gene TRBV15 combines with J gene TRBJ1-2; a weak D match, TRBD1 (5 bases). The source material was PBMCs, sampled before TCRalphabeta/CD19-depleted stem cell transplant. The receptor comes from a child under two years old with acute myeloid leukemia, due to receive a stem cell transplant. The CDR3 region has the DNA TGTGCCACCAGCCGGGACCCTAACTATGGCTACACCTTC. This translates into CATSRDPNYGYTF.